Listed here are 17 T cell receptor beta chains from one sample, sequenced in a study of T-cell memory formation after mild COVID-19. TCRdb redid the calling of the 5' RACE reads with MiXCR, one entry per CDR3 protein. The sample has almost 250,000 distinct CDR3 sequences; approximately 15% are singletons. Source material: PBMCs or a T cell subset sorted from them (not recorded which). These receptors came from an adult woman who had mild COVID-19 (a few samples of this study predate the infection). Cell type and time point are not known.

This chain uses TRBV27 with TRBJ2-1; D is perhaps TRBD1 (5 bases). Germline CDR1 is MNHEY and CDR2 is SMNVEV (reference sequence). V was clipped by 11 bases and J by 3 bases, with 17 bases between them. The CDR3 covers 14 residues. The CDR3 bases are TGTGCCTGTAGACAGTACGAAGGCTACAATGAGCAGTTCTTC. Protein sequence: CACRQYEGYNEQFF.

This chain uses TRBV5-1 with TRBJ2-5; weak D call: TRBD1 (6 bases). This CDR3 is built from 14 residues. V lost 6 bases and J 2 bases, leaving 14 bases between the germline ends. Germline CDR1 is SGHRS and CDR2 is YFSETQ. This chain's CDR3 is CASKPATGQETQYF. The CDR3 nucleotides are TGCGCCAGCAAGCCTGCGACAGGTCAAGAGACCCAGTACTTC.

This chain uses TRBV19 with TRBJ2-7, with TRBD2 as a possible D gene (6 bases). Trimming stripped 4 bases from V and 0 bases from J, with 10 bases between. Germline V gene data show CDR1 as LNHDA and CDR2 as SQIVND (reference sequence). The CDR3 is 14 amino acids. In nucleotides, the CDR3 is TGTGCCAGTAGTAGAGGGACTGACTCCTACGAGCAGTACTTC. Protein: CASSRGTDSYEQYF.

This clonotype appeared once. This chain joins TRBV29-1 and TRBJ1-6; D is perhaps TRBD1 (6 bases). Germline V CDR1 and CDR2: SQVTM, ANQGSEA. This CDR3 is 14 amino acids long. V lost 4 bases, J lost 12 bases, and 19 bases lay in between. The CDR3 sequence is CSVVGAEGGGPLHF. CDR3 bases: TGCAGCGTTGTTGGAGCGGAGGGAGGGGGACCCCTCCACTTT.

This clonotype was seen a handful of times. It may be a read error: a sequence one base away is much more abundant. The chain is built from TRBV3-1 and TRBJ2-5, with unresolved D. Germline-derived CDR1 and CDR2 are LGHDT and YNNKEL (reference sequence). The CDR3 totals 11 residues. The V gene lost 3 bases and the J gene lost 5 bases, with 4 bases spanning the gap. CDR3 region: CASSHGETQYF. The CDR3 coding sequence is TGTGCCAGCAGCCATGGGGAGACCCAGTACTTC.

The CDR3 sequence is CASNPLRSSGGNTQYF. As DNA, the CDR3 is TGTGCCAGCAATCCACTCCGGTCTAGCGGGGGAAATACGCAGTATTTT. The chain has TRBV6-5 and TRBJ2-3, with 10 bases identical to TRBD2. In germline, CDR1 is MNHEY, CDR2 SVGAGI. This CDR3 contains 16 residues. V lost 7 bases and J lost 7; bases outside the gene matches: 14.

This clonotype was seen a few times. This chain joins TRBV12-3 or TRBV12-4 and TRBJ2-7; 14 bases agree with TRBD2. Losses at the gene ends were 5 bases for V and 6 bases for J; bases not matched to a gene: 9. The CDR3 length is 16 residues. The CDR3 DNA sequence: TGTGCCAGCAGTCCCAGACTAGCGGGAGGGTTATTCGAGCAGTACTTC. Amino acid sequence: CASSPRLAGGLFEQYF.

The rearrangement links TRBV6-1 to TRBJ1-2; TRBD1 aligns across 11 bases. J gave up 8 bases and V 8 bases, and 10 bases lay outside the gene matches. The CDR3 covers 14 residues. The germline gives CDR1 MNHNS, CDR2 SASEGT. CDR3 amino acids: CASLPGQGVQGYTF. The CDR3, as DNA: TGTGCCAGCCTACCGGGACAGGGGGTGCAGGGCTACACCTTC.

This clonotype was recorded a few times. This chain connects TRBV30 to TRBJ2-1; 9 nucleotides align to TRBD2. Germline assignment: CDR1 GTSNPN and CDR2 SVGIG (reference sequence). Trimming took 2 bases from V and 6 from J; bases not matched to a gene: 8. This CDR3 spans 15 amino acids. The CDR3, as DNA: TGTGCCTGGAGTATTAGCGGGGGAGGGGGCAATGAGCAGTTCTTC. It translates to CAWSISGGGGNEQFF.

This clonotype has more than one count but fewer than ten. This sequence joins TRBV20-1 and TRBJ1-2; D is unclear. Germline CDR1 DFQATT, CDR2 SNEGSKA (reference sequence). The V end lost 3 bases, the J end lost 3 bases, and 11 bases lay between the germline ends. CDR3 length: 13 amino acids. The CDR3 sequence is CSARAGGDYGYTF. DNA for the CDR3: TGCAGTGCTAGGGCGGGAGGAGACTATGGCTACACCTTC.

There are a few counts of this clonotype. This chain uses TRBV29-1 with TRBJ2-3, with TRBD1 matching over 7 bases. Per the germline V gene, CDR1 is SQVTM and CDR2 is ANQGSEA. This CDR3 is 13 amino acids long. V dropped 4 bases and J dropped 3; count of bases not matched to a gene: 4. The DNA for the CDR3 is TGCAGCGTTGGAAGGGACAGTACAGATACGCAGTATTTT. Protein sequence: CSVGRDSTDTQYF.

This clonotype has a handful of counts. The rearrangement links TRBV7-9 to TRBJ1-5; D remains ambiguous. Looked up from germline, CDR1 is SEHNR and CDR2 is FQNEAQ (reference sequence). There are 13 residues in the CDR3. V lost 5 bases and J 2 bases, leaving 7 bases between the germline ends. CDR3 bases: TGTGCCAGCAGCAACAGCGGCAATCAGCCCCAGCATTTT. It is translated as CASSNSGNQPQHF.

The chain is built from TRBV19 and TRBJ2-7; a possible D gene is TRBD2 (5 bases). CDR1 and CDR2 from the germline V gene are LNHDA and SQIVND (reference sequence). V was pared by 3 bases and J by 0 bases, with 15 bases between. CDR3 size: 16 residues. CDR3 sequence reads: CASSMAIGVASYEQYF. CDR3 bases: TGTGCCAGTAGTATGGCCATCGGGGTCGCCTCCTACGAGCAGTACTTC.

This clonotype has more than one count but fewer than ten. The chain employs TRBV3-1 and TRBJ2-1; D is tentatively TRBD1 or TRBD2 (6 bases each). V dropped 4 bases and J dropped 6 bases, with 13 bases sitting between them. The CDR3 runs to 14 residues. The germline V gene encodes CDR1 LGHDT and CDR2 YNNKEL (reference sequence). The CDR3 spells CASSRSGGGNEQFF. The CDR3 coding sequence is TGTGCCAGCAGCCGGTCCGGAGGGGGCAATGAGCAGTTCTTC.

A few counts support this clonotype. The chain couples TRBV19 to TRBJ2-7, with TRBD2 matching 7 bases. Germline loops: CDR1 LNHDA, CDR2 SQIVND (reference sequence). The CDR3 runs 15 residues. With V trimmed by 5 bases and J by 2 bases, 9 bases remained unmatched. The CDR3 region has the DNA TGTGCCAGTAGTTTAGGACTAGTTGGGACCTACGAGCAGTACTTC. As protein: CASSLGLVGTYEQYF.

The J gene is TRBJ2-2, the V gene TRBV6-5, with D perhaps matching TRBD1 or TRBD2 (6 bases each). CDR1 is MNHEY and CDR2 is SVGAGI in the germline V gene. The CDR3 totals 16 residues. The V end was cut by 6 bases, the J end by 2 bases, with 16 bases between. CDR3 residues: CASRTRLGGNTGELFF. The CDR3, as DNA: TGTGCCAGCAGGACTAGACTAGGGGGAAACACCGGGGAGCTGTTTTTT.

The chain couples TRBV2 to TRBJ2-4; 7 positions agree with TRBD1. This CDR3 has 12 residues. J was trimmed by 13 bases and V by 2 bases; bases with no gene match: 5. Looked up from germline, CDR1 is SNHLY and CDR2 is FYNNEI. In DNA form, the CDR3 reads TGTGCCAGCAGTGAAAGCCGGGACAGCCAGTACTTC. Translated: CASSESRDSQYF.